The 23 T cell receptor beta chains in this list originate from one sample, sequenced in a study of blood T cell repertoires in COVID-19. The assay was immunoSEQ multiplex PCR, and TCRdb's table has in-frame clones only and misses some. The sample yields approximately 220,000 clones, 80% to 90% seen once. The sequenced material came from PBMCs or T cells enriched from blood (not recorded which). The receptor set was obtained from a woman aged 40 to 50 with acute COVID-19.

This clone came up once. The chain has TRBV5-1 and TRBJ2-2; 7 nucleotides align to TRBD2. V lost 0 bases, J lost 2 bases, and 4 bases stayed unmatched. CDR1 is SGHRS, CDR2 YFSETQ, per germline. CDR3 length: 16 residues. The CDR3 here is CASSLGSSGNTGELFF. The CDR3 coding sequence is TGCGCCAGCAGCTTGGGATCTAGCGGAAACACCGGGGAGCTGTTTTTT.

The chain couples TRBV6-4 to TRBJ2-3, with 7 bases aligning to TRBD1. The germline V gene encodes CDR1 MRHNA and CDR2 SNTAGT. Trimming took 4 bases from V and 2 from J; bases not matched to a gene: 6. The CDR3 is 15 amino acids. This CDR3 is CASSVWGQSTDTQYF. CDR3 nucleotide sequence: TGTGCCAGCAGTGTGTGGGGACAGTCCACAGATACGCAGTATTTT.

The V and J genes are TRBV24-1 and TRBJ2-1; D gene uncertain. V lost 4 bases and J 11 bases, leaving 11 bases between the germline ends. In germline, CDR1 is KGHDR, CDR2 SFDVKD. The CDR3 totals 12 residues. The CDR3 DNA follows: TGTGCCACCAGTGACCTGACGGAGAAGCAGTTCTTC. It yields the protein CATSDLTEKQFF.

V gene TRBV5-1 combines with J gene TRBJ2-5; 7 bases match TRBD1. V lost 3 bases, J lost 3 bases, and 17 bases stayed unmatched. The CDR3 runs 18 residues. CDR1 and CDR2 (germline): SGHRS, YFSETQ. The CDR3 loop is CASSSSYRDSISKETQYF. The DNA of the CDR3 is TGCGCCAGCAGCTCCTCCTACCGGGACAGCATCAGTAAAGAGACCCAGTACTTC.

This chain connects TRBV28 to TRBJ2-7; 9 bases are shared with TRBD2. V was pared by 6 bases and J by 4 bases, with 7 bases of the junction left unmatched. CDR3 length: 14 residues. Germline CDR1 and CDR2: MDHEN and SYDVKM. This chain's CDR3 is CASRPGTSLYEQYF. CDR3 nucleotide sequence: TGTGCCAGCAGGCCCGGGACTAGCCTTTACGAGCAGTACTTC.

This clone was observed a single time. V is TRBV25-1 and J is TRBJ1-4; 10 nucleotides align to TRBD1. Trimming cost V 5 bases and J 0 bases; bases outside gene matches: 6. From germline, CDR1 is MGHDK and CDR2 SYGVNS. The CDR3 runs to 17 residues. CDR3 protein: CASSSRDRGSTNEKLFF. CDR3 DNA: TGTGCCAGCAGTAGCCGGGACAGGGGTTCAACTAATGAAAAACTGTTTTTT.

To note about this clone: The sample carries other DNA sequences with the same CDR3. The chain recombines TRBV10-3 with TRBJ1-1, with D hard to call. The CDR3 sequence is 14 residues long. Germline values: CDR1 ENHRY, CDR2 SYGVKD. Trimming pared 4 bases from V and 0 bases from J, leaving 9 bases between. In DNA form, the CDR3 reads TGTGCCATCAGTGTGGACTCCTTGAACACTGAAGCTTTCTTT. Its protein product is CAISVDSLNTEAFF.

The chain couples TRBV11-3 to TRBJ2-2, with 9 bases that match TRBD2. The CDR3 runs to 16 residues. Germline-derived CDR1 and CDR2 are SGHNT and YENEEA. V shed 0 bases, J shed 6 bases, and the junction held 5 bases outside the gene matches. The CDR3 sequence is CASSLDSGSRAGELFF. DNA of the CDR3: TGTGCCAGCAGCTTAGATAGCGGGAGTCGGGCCGGGGAGCTGTTTTTT.

V gene TRBV4-1 combines with J gene TRBJ1-2; D might be TRBD1 (6 bases). The CDR3 is 16 residues long. CDR1 and CDR2 from the germline V gene are MGHRA and YSYEKL. With 4 bases removed from V and 8 bases from J, the gap between germline ends came to 23 bases. The CDR3 sequence is CASSPPLRTVVGGYTF. The CDR3 DNA follows: TGCGCCAGCAGCCCTCCCCTCAGGACAGTCGTCGGCGGCTACACCTTC.

A few counts support this clone. The V call is TRBV27, the J call TRBJ2-1; D call uncertain. Germline values: CDR1 MNHEY, CDR2 SMNVEV (reference sequence). The V end lost 1 base, the J end lost 3 bases, and 13 bases lay between the germline ends. This CDR3 is built from 16 residues. The CDR3 loop is CASSLYASIHYNEQFF. Written as DNA, the CDR3 is TGTGCCAGCAGTTTATACGCCTCGATACACTACAATGAGCAGTTCTTC.

The chain carries TRBV4-3 and TRBJ2-3, with TRBD2 matching 12 bases. This CDR3 has 18 amino acids. Germline V gene data show CDR1 as LGHNA and CDR2 as YSLEER. V lost 1 base to trimming and J lost 4 bases; unmatched junction nucleotides: 9. In DNA, the CDR3 is TGCGCCAGCAGCCAAGGGGTGTCTAGCGGGAGGGCCTCAGATACGCAGTATTTT. Its protein is CASSQGVSSGRASDTQYF.

A few counts support this clone. This specimen includes other DNA sequences encoding the same CDR3. This chain joins TRBV28 and TRBJ2-5; D unresolved. Trimming removed 6 bases from V and 2 bases from J, with 10 bases in between. The CDR3 contains 13 residues. Germline CDR1 and CDR2: MDHEN and SYDVKM. The chain's CDR3 is CASRPRAQETQYF. In DNA, the CDR3 is TGTGCCAGCAGGCCGCGCGCTCAAGAGACCCAGTACTTC.

The rearrangement links TRBV9 to TRBJ2-5, with D possibly being TRBD2 (6 bases). With 4 bases removed from V and 0 bases from J, the gap between germline ends came to 13 bases. The CDR3 contains 15 residues. CDR1 is SGDLS, CDR2 YYNGEE, per germline. The CDR3 region has the DNA TGTGCCAGCAGCCCAATGCGGGACGACCAAGAGACCCAGTACTTC. This encodes CASSPMRDDQETQYF.

This clone showed up just once. The rearrangement links TRBV28 to TRBJ1-1; TRBD1 matches 7 bases. The CDR3 loop spans 14 amino acids. V shed 6 bases, J shed 5 bases, and the junction held 9 bases outside the gene matches. CDR1 and CDR2 from the germline V gene are MDHEN and SYDVKM. CDR3 region: CASSVHRGGTEAFF. The CDR3, as DNA: TGTGCCAGCAGCGTTCACAGGGGTGGGACTGAAGCTTTCTTT.

The rearrangement uses TRBV5-4 and TRBJ2-7, with 7 bases that match TRBD2. V was pared by 2 bases and J by 5 bases, with 13 bases of the junction left unmatched. The CDR3 has 16 amino acids. CDR1 and CDR2 (germline): SGHNT, YYREEE (reference sequence). CDR3: CASSLGGRANVNEQYF. In DNA form, the CDR3 reads TGTGCCAGCAGCTTAGGAGGGAGGGCCAACGTTAACGAGCAGTACTTC.

The chain joins TRBV18 to TRBJ2-1, with D perhaps matching TRBD1 (6 bases). V lost 4 bases, J lost 6 bases, and 10 bases lay in between. The CDR3 totals 13 residues. Per germline, CDR1 KGHSH and CDR2 LQKENI. CDR3 bases: TGTGCCAGCTCACAGCTGGACAGCAATGAGCAGTTCTTC. Residues: CASSQLDSNEQFF.

Worth noting for this clone: The sample carries other DNA sequences with the same CDR3. The chain is built from TRBV5-1 and TRBJ2-2; 8 bases are shared with TRBD1. The CDR3 extends over 14 amino acids. Trimming took 4 bases from V and 8 from J; bases not matched to a gene: 7. Germline V gene sequence: CDR1 SGHRS, CDR2 YFSETQ. The CDR3 spells CASSPQGAAGELFF. The CDR3 DNA reads TGCGCCAGCAGCCCGCAGGGGGCAGCTGGGGAGCTGTTTTTT.

The chain joins TRBV28 to TRBJ1-1; the match to TRBD1 covers 8 bases. The CDR3 length is 13 residues. J gave up 6 bases and V 5 bases, and 5 bases lay outside the gene matches. Germline CDR1 and CDR2: MDHEN and SYDVKM. The CDR3 region is CASSPTGGSEAFF. The CDR3 nucleotides read TGTGCCAGCAGTCCCACAGGGGGATCTGAAGCTTTCTTT.

The chain couples TRBV11-2 to TRBJ2-2, with 7 bases identical to TRBD2. V lost 4 bases, J lost 7 bases, and 9 bases stayed unmatched. CDR1 and CDR2 from the germline V gene are SGHAT and FQNNGV. This CDR3 comprises 15 residues. The CDR3 protein is CASSSGGSWVGELFF. As DNA, the CDR3 is TGTGCCAGCAGCTCCGGCGGGAGTTGGGTCGGGGAGCTGTTTTTT. Drawing the rest from reference TRBV11-2 and TRBJ2-2, the complete variable domain is EAGVAQSPRYKIIEKRQSVAFWCNPISGHATLYWYQQILGQGPKLLIQFQNNGVVDDSQLPKDRFSAERLKGVDSTLKIQPAKLEDSAVYLCASSSGGSWVGELFFGEGSRLTVL.

V is TRBV7-6 and J is TRBJ2-5; 7 bases agree with TRBD2. This CDR3 has 16 residues. Per germline, CDR1 SGHVS and CDR2 FNYEAQ. V shed 2 bases, J shed 3 bases, and the junction held 9 bases outside the gene matches. In nucleotides, the CDR3 is TGTGCCAGCAGCTTATCTGGGGGAGGGAGTAAAGAGACCCAGTACTTC. Encoded protein: CASSLSGGGSKETQYF.

This chain joins TRBV4-3 and TRBJ1-2; D gene ambiguous. The CDR3 has 14 amino acids. CDR1 and CDR2 (germline): LGHNA, YSLEER. Deletions cut 1 base from V and 4 bases from J, with 10 bases between. Here the CDR3 reads CASSQGGPGYGYTF. In DNA, the CDR3 is TGCGCCAGCAGCCAAGGCGGGCCGGGCTATGGCTACACCTTC.

This clone came up a few times. This chain links TRBV18 with TRBJ2-1; D is ambiguous. Per the germline V gene, CDR1 is KGHSH and CDR2 is LQKENI. This CDR3 region has 13 residues. V was clipped by 0 bases and J by 6 bases, with 6 bases between them. In nucleotides, the CDR3 is TGTGCCAGCTCACCACCATTAGTCAATGAGCAGTTCTTC. Translating it yields CASSPPLVNEQFF.

The chain employs TRBV6-2 or TRBV6-3 and TRBJ2-7; D is possibly TRBD1 (5 bases). The CDR3 is 17 amino acids. Trimming cost V 2 bases and J 0 bases, with 17 bases left between them. CDR1 is MNHEY, CDR2 SVGEGT, per germline. The CDR3 DNA reads as TGTGCCAGCAGTTACCGCCAGACAAGGGGCCTCTCCTACGAGCAGTACTTC. It is translated as CASSYRQTRGLSYEQYF.